This T cell receptor (beta chain) stems from a study of T cells in tuberculosis. Whole-study results and caveats: Active tuberculosis alpha repertoires lay closer to GMM-specific TCRs than controls'. Cases with active tuberculosis were adults, while controls were adolescents.

Germline CDR1 and CDR2: MGHDK and SYGVNS. V dropped 3 bases and J dropped 5; count of bases not matched to a gene: 13. The CDR3 is 16 residues long. TCRdb's copy holds only in-frame clones and misses some; the assay was immunoSEQ multiplex PCR. This table holds tens of thousands of clones, 90% to 95% found once. A note on this clone: The antigen is not known.

Sequences were obtained from PBMCs. The chain employs TRBV25-1 and TRBJ2-7; 7 bases map to TRBD2. This TCR derives from a donor aged 5-35 years with latent tuberculosis or without tuberculosis infection. The CDR3 DNA follows: TGTGCCAGCAGTGAGTCCGGCGGACTAGGAGTTAACGAGCAGTACTTC. Translation gives CASSESGGLGVNEQYF.